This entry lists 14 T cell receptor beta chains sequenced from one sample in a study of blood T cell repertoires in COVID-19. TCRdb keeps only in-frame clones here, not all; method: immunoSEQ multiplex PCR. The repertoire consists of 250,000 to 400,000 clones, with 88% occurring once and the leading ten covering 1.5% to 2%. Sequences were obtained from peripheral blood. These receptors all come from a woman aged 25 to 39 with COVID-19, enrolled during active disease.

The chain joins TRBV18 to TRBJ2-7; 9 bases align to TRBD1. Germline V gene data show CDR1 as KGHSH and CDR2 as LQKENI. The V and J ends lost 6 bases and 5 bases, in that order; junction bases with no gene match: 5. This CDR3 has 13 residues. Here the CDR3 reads CASSGTGRDEQYV. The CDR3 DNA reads TGTGCCAGCTCCGGGACAGGGAGGGACGAGCAGTACGTC.

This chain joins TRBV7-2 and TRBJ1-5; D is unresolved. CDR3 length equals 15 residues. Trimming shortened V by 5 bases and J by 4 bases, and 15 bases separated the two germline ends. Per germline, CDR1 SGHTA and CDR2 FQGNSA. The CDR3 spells CASSPMGRQNQPQHF. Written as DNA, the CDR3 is TGTGCCAGCAGCCCAATGGGCAGGCAAAATCAGCCCCAGCATTTT. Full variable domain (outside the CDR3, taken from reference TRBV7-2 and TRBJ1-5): GAGVSQSPSNKVTEKGKDVELRCDPISGHTALYWYRQSLGQGLEFLIYFQGNSAPDKSGLPSDRFSAERTGGSVSTLTIQRTQQEDSAVYLCASSPMGRQNQPQHFGDGTRLSIL.

CDR3 nucleotides: TGCGCCAGCAAAATTGGCAGGGTCGGAACTGAAGCTTTCTTT. It is translated as CASKIGRVGTEAFF. The rearrangement joins TRBV23-1 to TRBJ1-1; weak D call: TRBD1 (5 bases). TRBV23-1 is sorted into the ORF group, with uncertain function. V lost 7 bases and J 5 bases, leaving 17 bases between the germline ends. This CDR3 contains 14 residues.

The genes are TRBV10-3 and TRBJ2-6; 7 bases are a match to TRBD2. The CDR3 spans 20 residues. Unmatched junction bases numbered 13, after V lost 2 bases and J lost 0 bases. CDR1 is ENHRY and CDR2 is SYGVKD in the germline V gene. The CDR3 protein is CAISEEPGGGFISGANVLTF. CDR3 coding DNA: TGTGCCATCAGTGAGGAGCCCGGGGGAGGGTTCATCTCTGGGGCCAACGTCCTGACTTTC.

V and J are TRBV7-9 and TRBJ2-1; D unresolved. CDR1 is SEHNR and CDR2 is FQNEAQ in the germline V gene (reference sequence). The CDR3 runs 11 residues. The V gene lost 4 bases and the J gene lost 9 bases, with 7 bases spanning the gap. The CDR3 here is CASSSSFEQFF. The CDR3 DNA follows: TGTGCCAGCAGCTCTTCTTTTGAGCAGTTCTTC.

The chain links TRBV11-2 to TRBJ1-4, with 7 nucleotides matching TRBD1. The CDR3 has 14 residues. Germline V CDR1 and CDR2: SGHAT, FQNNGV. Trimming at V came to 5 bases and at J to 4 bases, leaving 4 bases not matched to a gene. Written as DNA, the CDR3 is TGTGCCAGCAGCGCCACAGGGGTTAATGAAAAACTGTTTTTT. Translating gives CASSATGVNEKLFF.

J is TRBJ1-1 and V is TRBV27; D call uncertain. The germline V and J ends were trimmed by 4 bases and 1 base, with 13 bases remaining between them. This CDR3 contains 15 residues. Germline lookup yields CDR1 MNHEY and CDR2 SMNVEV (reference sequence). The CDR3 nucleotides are TGTGCCAGCAGTTCAAATAGGCGGGGGAACACTGAAGCTTTCTTT. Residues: CASSSNRRGNTEAFF.

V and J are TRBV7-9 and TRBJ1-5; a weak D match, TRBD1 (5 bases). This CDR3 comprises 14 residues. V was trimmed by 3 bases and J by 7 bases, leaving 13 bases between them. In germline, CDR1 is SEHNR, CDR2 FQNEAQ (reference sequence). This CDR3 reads CASSFQGAGQPQHF. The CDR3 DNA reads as TGTGCCAGCAGCTTTCAAGGGGCCGGCCAGCCCCAGCATTTT.

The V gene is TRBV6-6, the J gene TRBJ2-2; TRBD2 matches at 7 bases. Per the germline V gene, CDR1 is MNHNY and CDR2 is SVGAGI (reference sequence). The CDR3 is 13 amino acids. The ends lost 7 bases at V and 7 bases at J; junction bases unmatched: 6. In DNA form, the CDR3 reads TGTGCCAGCACTGGCGGGGAGGGCGGGGAGCTGTTTTTT. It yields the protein CASTGGEGGELFF.

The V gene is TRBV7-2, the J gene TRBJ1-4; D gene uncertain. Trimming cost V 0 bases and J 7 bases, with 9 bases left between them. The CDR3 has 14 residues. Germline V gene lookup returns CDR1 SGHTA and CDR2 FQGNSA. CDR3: CASSLAAGSEKLFF. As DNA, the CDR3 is TGTGCCAGCAGCTTAGCGGCAGGCTCTGAAAAACTGTTTTTT. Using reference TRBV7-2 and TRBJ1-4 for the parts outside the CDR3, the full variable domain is GAGVSQSPSNKVTEKGKDVELRCDPISGHTALYWYRQSLGQGLEFLIYFQGNSAPDKSGLPSDRFSAERTGGSVSTLTIQRTQQEDSAVYLCASSLAAGSEKLFFGSGTQLSVL.

CDR3 region: CASSLAGLKGGSPLHF. Here the CDR3 DNA reads TGTGCCAGCAGCTTGGCAGGGCTTAAAGGCGGTTCACCCCTCCACTTT. The chain combines TRBV5-6 with TRBJ1-6; weak D call: TRBD1 (5 bases). CDR3 length: 16 residues. CDR1 is SGHDT, CDR2 YYEEEE, per germline. V was trimmed by 0 bases and J by 9 bases, leaving 16 bases between them.

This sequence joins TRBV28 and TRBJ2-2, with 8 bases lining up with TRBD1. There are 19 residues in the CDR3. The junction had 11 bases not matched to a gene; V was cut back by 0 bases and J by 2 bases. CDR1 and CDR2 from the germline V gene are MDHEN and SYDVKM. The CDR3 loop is CASSLWLPGTGKNTGELFF. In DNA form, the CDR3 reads TGTGCCAGCAGTTTATGGCTCCCCGGGACAGGAAAAAACACCGGGGAGCTGTTTTTT.

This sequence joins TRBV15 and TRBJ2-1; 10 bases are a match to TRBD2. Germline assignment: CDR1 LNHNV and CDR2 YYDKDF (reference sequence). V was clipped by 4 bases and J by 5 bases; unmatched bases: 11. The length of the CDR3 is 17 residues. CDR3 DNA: TGTGCCACCAGCAAACGAGAGGCTAGCGGGGGCCACAATGAGCAGTTCTTC. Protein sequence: CATSKREASGGHNEQFF.

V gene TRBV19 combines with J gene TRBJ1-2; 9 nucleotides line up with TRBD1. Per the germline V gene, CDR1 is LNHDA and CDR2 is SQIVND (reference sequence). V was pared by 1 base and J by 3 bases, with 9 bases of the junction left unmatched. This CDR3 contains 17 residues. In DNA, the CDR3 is TGTGCCAGTAGTATAGGTGGGACAGGGACTCGCGACTATGGCTACACCTTC. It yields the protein CASSIGGTGTRDYGYTF.